One and the same sample provided the 27 T cell receptor beta chains below, sequenced in a study of CD8+ T cells in alopecia areata. Treatment given: oral pan-JAK inhibitor, 5-10 mg twice daily. RNA was isolated and reverse transcribed to cDNA, the sequencing template. Libraries were prepared by immunoSEQ multiplex PCR; TCRdb keeps only in-frame clonotypes and omits some of them. The repertoire holds about 150,000 clones, with 45% to 60% as singletons. The input for sequencing was CD8+ T cells sorted from blood, taken at week 4, from a patient treated with tofacitinib. The receptors originated from a human donor with alopecia areata.

The V gene is TRBV9, the J gene TRBJ2-2; D gene unclear. The CDR3 is 13 residues long. Germline CDR1 is SGDLS and CDR2 is YYNGEE. Trimming took 7 bases from V and 4 from J, leaving 11 bases between them. The chain's CDR3 is CASGVLSTGELFF. The CDR3 DNA reads as TGTGCCAGCGGTGTCTTGAGCACCGGGGAGCTGTTTTTT.

This clone turned up a few times. The V call is TRBV29-1, the J call TRBJ2-1; the D gene is possibly TRBD1 (5 bases). The CDR3 length is 11 residues. The V gene lost 3 bases and the J gene lost 8 bases, with 8 bases spanning the gap. Per the germline V gene, CDR1 is SQVTM and CDR2 is ANQGSEA. The CDR3 here is CSVDPGHEQFF. The CDR3 DNA follows: TGCAGCGTTGACCCAGGGCATGAGCAGTTCTTC.

This clone has a handful of counts. CDR3 protein: CASSPLAGVGQNIQYF. The CDR3 coding sequence is TGTGCCAGCAGCCCTCTGGCAGGGGTTGGACAAAACATTCAGTACTTC. The chain recombines TRBV7-8 with TRBJ2-4; perhaps TRBD1 as D (6 bases). Trimming shortened V by 5 bases and J by 5 bases, and 19 bases separated the two germline ends. The CDR3 length is 16 residues. CDR1 and CDR2 (germline): SGHVS, FQNEAQ.

On this clone: This sample also contains other DNA sequences that code for the same CDR3. This chain uses TRBV13 with TRBJ2-7, with a tentative D call TRBD1 (6 bases). Germline V gene sequence: CDR1 PRHDT, CDR2 FYEKMQ (reference sequence). Trimming left V 1 base short and J 2 bases short, with 6 bases between. The CDR3 has 13 amino acids. The CDR3 DNA sequence: TGTGCCAGCAGCTTAGAGGGGGCCTACGAGCAGTACTTC. Protein sequence: CASSLEGAYEQYF.

The V call is TRBV5-1, the J call TRBJ1-5; the D is unclear. Per germline, CDR1 SGHRS and CDR2 YFSETQ. V was trimmed by 0 bases and J by 5 bases, leaving 6 bases between them. This CDR3 region has 13 residues. CDR3 coding DNA: TGCGCCAGCAGCTTGGGGCAGGATCAGCCCCAGCATTTT. Encoded protein: CASSLGQDQPQHF.

The chain carries TRBV19 and TRBJ2-7, with unresolved D. In germline, CDR1 is LNHDA, CDR2 SQIVND (reference sequence). Deletions cut 4 bases from V and 0 bases from J, with 10 bases between. There are 14 residues in the CDR3. The CDR3: CASSRDQTSYEQYF. The CDR3 coding sequence is TGTGCCAGTAGTAGAGATCAGACCTCCTACGAGCAGTACTTC.

The V call is TRBV5-1, the J call TRBJ2-2; 9 nucleotides match TRBD2. J gave up 3 bases and V 3 bases, and 3 bases lay outside the gene matches. The CDR3 totals 15 residues. CDR1 and CDR2 from the germline V gene are SGHRS and YFSETQ. CDR3 protein: CASSSSGGYTGELFF. As DNA, the CDR3 is TGCGCCAGCAGCTCCAGCGGGGGGTACACCGGGGAGCTGTTTTTT. Combining the CDR3 with reference TRBV5-1 and TRBJ2-2 gives the whole variable domain KAGVTQTPRYLIKTRGQQVTLSCSPISGHRSVSWYQQTPGQGLQFLFEYFSETQRNKGNFPGRFSGRQFSNSRSEMNVSTLELGDSALYLCASSSSGGYTGELFFGEGSRLTVL.

A note on this clone: The sample holds other DNA sequences that translate to the same CDR3. The chain is built from TRBV5-6 and TRBJ2-7; 7 positions match TRBD1. The CDR3 sequence is 14 residues long. CDR1 is SGHDT and CDR2 is YYEEEE in the germline V gene. Losses at the gene ends were 0 bases for V and 3 bases for J; bases not matched to a gene: 3. In nucleotides, the CDR3 is TGTGCCAGCAGCTTGGGGGACAGTGACTACGAGCAGTACTTC. It translates to CASSLGDSDYEQYF.

V and J are TRBV15 and TRBJ2-7; TRBD1 matches 9 bases. This CDR3 spans 13 amino acids. Germline loops: CDR1 LNHNV, CDR2 YYDKDF (reference sequence). Germline trimming cut 3 bases from V and 5 bases from J; bases unmatched to any gene: 2. CDR3 loop: CATSSDRGDEQYF. CDR3 nucleotide sequence: TGTGCCACCAGCAGCGACAGGGGGGACGAGCAGTACTTC.

The chain carries TRBV30 and TRBJ1-2; D call uncertain. The V gene's germline CDR1 is GTSNPN and CDR2 SVGIG (reference sequence). The ends were cut back, 3 bases at V and 6 bases at J, with 14 bases in the middle. The CDR3 contains 13 residues. CDR3 nucleotides: TGTGCCTGGAGGGGAAAAGCCCTCGATGGCTACACCTTC. It translates to CAWRGKALDGYTF. Supplemented by reference TRBV30 and TRBJ1-2, the full variable domain reads SQTIHQWPATLVQPVGSPLSLECTVEGTSNPNLYWYRQAAGRGLQLLFYSVGIGQISSEVPQNLSASRPQDRQFILSSKKLLLSDSGFYLCAWRGKALDGYTFGSGTRLTVV.

This clone was detected a few times. The chain is built from TRBV4-1 and TRBJ1-1; a weak D match, TRBD1 (6 bases). Germline V gene lookup returns CDR1 MGHRA and CDR2 YSYEKL. The CDR3 consists of 14 residues. The V end was cut by 4 bases, the J end by 1 base, with 10 bases between. The CDR3 DNA sequence: TGCGCCAGCAGCCGGACAGCAACGAACACTGAAGCTTTCTTT. This translates into CASSRTATNTEAFF.

The chain employs TRBV11-2 and TRBJ2-7; 10 bases fit TRBD1. The germline gives CDR1 SGHAT, CDR2 FQNNGV. The CDR3 has 14 amino acids. V trimming: 3 bases; J trimming: 4 bases; junction bases outside the gene matches: 3. Here the CDR3 DNA reads TGTGCCAGCAGCTTTGGACAGGGGGGTTACGAGCAGTACTTC. Translation gives CASSFGQGGYEQYF.

To note about this clone: A much larger clone sits a single nucleotide away, making a read error possible. Other DNA sequences within the sample encode an identical CDR3. V and J are TRBV5-4 and TRBJ2-2, with D possibly TRBD1 on 5 matching bases. Germline V gene sequence: CDR1 SGHNT, CDR2 YYREEE (reference sequence). Trimming pared 1 base from V and 2 bases from J, leaving 9 bases between. This CDR3 is 15 amino acids long. In DNA form, the CDR3 reads TGTGCCAGCAGCTTGAAGGGGCGAAACACCGGGGAGCTGTTTTTT. Translating it yields CASSLKGRNTGELFF.

This clone was seen a few times. The V gene is TRBV4-3, the J gene TRBJ1-1; D gene unclear. The CDR3 has 12 amino acids. The ends were cut back, 0 bases at V and 7 bases at J, with 6 bases in the middle. Looked up from germline, CDR1 is LGHNA and CDR2 is YSLEER. The CDR3 DNA reads TGCGCCAGCAGCCAAGATCGGGGTGAAGCTTTCTTT. This translates into CASSQDRGEAFF.

The genes are TRBV5-1 and TRBJ2-2; D is perhaps TRBD1 (6 bases). Germline CDR1 reads SGHRS; CDR2 reads YFSETQ. V lost 4 bases to trimming and J lost 1 base, with 8 bases between them. This CDR3 region has 14 residues. The CDR3 loop reads CASSEGQNTGELFF. The CDR3 nucleotides are TGCGCCAGCAGCGAGGGACAGAACACCGGGGAGCTGTTTTTT.

This clone turned up a few times. The chain employs TRBV29-1 and TRBJ2-7; weak D call: TRBD1 (5 bases). Germline lookup yields CDR1 SQVTM and CDR2 ANQGSEA. This CDR3 is built from 13 residues. Trimming shortened V by 0 bases and J by 4 bases, and 10 bases separated the two germline ends. CDR3 sequence: CSVEDQGGYEQYF. DNA of the CDR3: TGCAGCGTTGAAGATCAGGGCGGATACGAGCAGTACTTC.

This clone appeared a few times. V and J are TRBV5-6 and TRBJ2-2; D is uncertain. V was shortened by 1 base and J by 5 bases, with 9 bases between the two germline ends. CDR1 is SGHDT, CDR2 YYEEEE, per germline. The CDR3 has 14 amino acids. As DNA, the CDR3 is TGTGCCAGCAGCTTGTGGTGGGGTACCGGGGAGCTGTTTTTT. Translating gives CASSLWWGTGELFF.

This chain links TRBV6-5 with TRBJ2-7; 7 nucleotides match TRBD1. The germline gives CDR1 MNHEY, CDR2 SVGAGI. This CDR3 contains 14 residues. V shed 6 bases, J shed 0 bases, and the junction held 5 bases outside the gene matches. The CDR3 loop is CASRGTVSSYEQYF. The CDR3 DNA reads TGTGCCAGCAGAGGGACAGTTTCCTCCTACGAGCAGTACTTC.

The J gene is TRBJ1-6, the V gene TRBV2, with 7 bases lining up with TRBD1. The CDR3 is 14 amino acids. Germline trimming cut 4 bases from V and 4 bases from J; bases unmatched to any gene: 1. From germline, CDR1 is SNHLY and CDR2 FYNNEI. The CDR3 loop reads CASSGQGYNSPLHF. As DNA, the CDR3 is TGTGCCAGCAGTGGACAGGGTTATAATTCACCCCTCCACTTT.

This clone was picked up one time. The CDR3 here is CASSPSSGGRSNEQFF. The CDR3 nucleotides are TGTGCCAGCAGCCCTTCTAGCGGGGGAAGGTCCAATGAGCAGTTCTTC. The V and J genes are TRBV9 and TRBJ2-1; 10 bases align to TRBD2. Germline CDR1 is SGDLS and CDR2 is YYNGEE. The V and J ends lost 4 bases and 6 bases, in that order; junction bases with no gene match: 10. This CDR3 comprises 16 residues.

This chain uses TRBV30 with TRBJ1-5, with unresolved D. Germline CDR1 GTSNPN, CDR2 SVGIG (reference sequence). Trimming left V 5 bases short and J 5 bases short, with 13 bases between. CDR3 length equals 13 residues. CDR3 nucleotide sequence: TGTGCCTGGGGGGAGGCAGAGTATCAGCCCCAGCATTTT. Protein sequence: CAWGEAEYQPQHF.

This clone occurred a few times. The V gene is TRBV13, the J gene TRBJ1-3; D remains ambiguous. This CDR3 has 13 residues. Germline V gene sequence: CDR1 PRHDT, CDR2 FYEKMQ (reference sequence). V was cut by 2 bases and J by 4 bases, with 6 bases left in between. CDR3 sequence reads: CASSLPSGNTIYF. CDR3 coding DNA: TGTGCCAGCAGCTTACCCAGCGGAAACACCATATATTTT.

The chain couples TRBV29-1 to TRBJ2-1; 13 bases fit TRBD2. CDR3 length: 14 residues. Germline CDR1 SQVTM, CDR2 ANQGSEA. V lost 7 bases to trimming and J lost 7 bases; unmatched junction nucleotides: 7. The CDR3 DNA reads TGCAGCGATACCGGGACTAGCGGGGTAAATGAGCAGTTCTTC. Residues: CSDTGTSGVNEQFF.

This clone has a handful of counts. The chain links TRBV7-9 to TRBJ2-3; 8 positions agree with TRBD1. Losses at the gene ends were 5 bases for V and 0 bases for J; bases not matched to a gene: 4. The CDR3 loop spans 15 amino acids. CDR1 SEHNR and CDR2 FQNEAQ come from the germline V gene (reference sequence). The CDR3 sequence is CASSTGQASTDTQYF. The CDR3 region has the DNA TGTGCCAGCAGCACGGGACAGGCCAGCACAGATACGCAGTATTTT.

Only one count was recorded for this clone. J is TRBJ2-3 and V is TRBV4-2; 8 bases map to TRBD2. CDR1 and CDR2 (germline): LGHNA, YNFKEQ. CDR3 length equals 15 residues. The V and J ends lost 1 base and 1 base, in that order; junction bases with no gene match: 1. The CDR3 nucleotides read TGTGCCAGCAGCCAAGTTAGCGGGGGCACAGATACGCAGTATTTT. Its translation is CASSQVSGGTDTQYF.

The rearrangement links TRBV7-9 to TRBJ2-1; D possibly corresponds to TRBD1 (5 bases). The ends were cut back, 1 base at V and 8 bases at J, with 15 bases in the middle. This CDR3 contains 15 residues. Looked up from germline, CDR1 is SEHNR and CDR2 is FQNEAQ (reference sequence). CDR3 bases: TGTGCCAGCAGCTTAGTGGTGGCGGCCAGGGATGAGCAGTTCTTC. Its translation is CASSLVVAARDEQFF.

The V gene is TRBV7-9, the J gene TRBJ2-7, with a possible D match to TRBD1 (8 bases). Trimming removed 6 bases from V and 6 bases from J, with 15 bases in between. The germline gives CDR1 SEHNR, CDR2 FQNEAQ (reference sequence). CDR3 size: 13 residues. This CDR3 reads CASSSDREGEQYF. For the CDR3, the DNA is TGTGCCAGCAGTTCGGACAGGGAGGGCGAGCAGTACTTC.